This T cell receptor beta chain was identified in a study of CD8+ T cells in alopecia areata. Sequencing used cDNA as its template, made by extracting RNA and reverse transcribing it. Libraries were prepared by immunoSEQ multiplex PCR; TCRdb keeps only in-frame clonotypes and omits some of them. The data hold 90,000 to 100,000 clones, with 35% to 45% observed a single time. Sorting separated CD4+ and CD8+ T cells out of PBMCs. This clone showed up just a few times. Its antigen is unknown. Study-wide results and limits: Sharing of TCR sequences between patients (possibly for HLA-related reasons) was less clear than in mice.

This CDR3 has 16 amino acids. V was trimmed by 2 bases and J by 6 bases, leaving 19 bases between them. The germline V gene has CDR1 KGHSH and CDR2 LQKENI. This rearrangement joins TRBV18 to TRBJ1-1, with TRBD1 as a possible D gene (6 bases). The TCR originated in a human donor with alopecia areata. Sequenced input: CD4+ T cells sorted from blood. The CDR3 DNA reads as TGTGCCAGCTCACCATTCTCCGGTGGGGAGGGGGCTGAAGCTTTCTTT. Its translation: CASSPFSGGEGAEAFF.